This TCR beta chain was observed in a study of blood T cell repertoires in COVID-19. Study context: The study drew acute and convalescent COVID-19 samples from the United States, Italy and Spain. Nucleic acid was either cDNA or gDNA, and it came from T cells, B-cell-depleted T cells, or PBMCs.

Seattle's cohort entered during active infection and was followed longitudinally. In the source study's methods: Amplification of reference gene primers provided the estimated nucleated cell counts. Produced via immunoSEQ multiplex PCR; TCRdb's table is partial and in-frame only. V and J calls and clone size are given by that table; D and trimming were obtained from the DNA. The table lists 150,000 or so clones, 75% to 85% of them singletons, with over 10% in the top ten. Germline CDR1 KGHSH, CDR2 LQKENI. With V trimmed by 1 base and J by 8 bases, 2 bases remained unmatched. The CDR3 extends over 15 amino acids.

Source material: peripheral blood. The chain recombines TRBV18 with TRBJ1-4, with 12 bases fitting TRBD1. The receptor comes from a woman aged 60 to 75 with COVID-19, enrolled during active disease. DNA of the CDR3: TGTGCCAGCTCACCACAAGGGACAGGGGGCGAAAAACTGTTTTTT. This encodes CASSPQGTGGEKLFF.